This T cell receptor beta chain was captured in a study of regulatory T cells in long-lasting Graves disease. The germline V gene has CDR1 MGHRA and CDR2 YSYEKL. The CDR3 sequence is 13 residues long. Construction of the TCR beta libraries employed iRepertoire HTBI primers in conjunction with Arm-PCR of CDR3 regions. Via MiXCR, TCRdb re-called the multiplex PCR reads, giving one row per CDR3 protein. Seen here are under 300,000 distinct CDR3 sequences, 18% observed once, and the top ten hold 11% to 15%. Time point here: newly diagnosed GD, antithyroid drugs for less than 3 months. Following extraction of RNA from PBMCs, that RNA was used to make the TCR library. The table lists this clonotype with many counts. One junction end does not reproduce the germline sequence, and a read error may be involved. Separately, the same data were catalogued under a study of T cells in Graves' hyperthyroidism and ophthalmopathy.

The sample in question was peripheral blood mononuclear cells (PBMCs), obtained at new diagnosis, from a patient treated with antithyroid drugs. The sequence came from a woman aged 30 to 39 with Graves disease. V usage is TRBV4-1 and J usage is TRBJ1-1, with no clear D. CDR3 amino acids: CASSPRSSTEAFF. In nucleotides, the CDR3 is TGTGCCAGCAGCCCCAGGAGTAGCACTGAAGCTTTCTTT.